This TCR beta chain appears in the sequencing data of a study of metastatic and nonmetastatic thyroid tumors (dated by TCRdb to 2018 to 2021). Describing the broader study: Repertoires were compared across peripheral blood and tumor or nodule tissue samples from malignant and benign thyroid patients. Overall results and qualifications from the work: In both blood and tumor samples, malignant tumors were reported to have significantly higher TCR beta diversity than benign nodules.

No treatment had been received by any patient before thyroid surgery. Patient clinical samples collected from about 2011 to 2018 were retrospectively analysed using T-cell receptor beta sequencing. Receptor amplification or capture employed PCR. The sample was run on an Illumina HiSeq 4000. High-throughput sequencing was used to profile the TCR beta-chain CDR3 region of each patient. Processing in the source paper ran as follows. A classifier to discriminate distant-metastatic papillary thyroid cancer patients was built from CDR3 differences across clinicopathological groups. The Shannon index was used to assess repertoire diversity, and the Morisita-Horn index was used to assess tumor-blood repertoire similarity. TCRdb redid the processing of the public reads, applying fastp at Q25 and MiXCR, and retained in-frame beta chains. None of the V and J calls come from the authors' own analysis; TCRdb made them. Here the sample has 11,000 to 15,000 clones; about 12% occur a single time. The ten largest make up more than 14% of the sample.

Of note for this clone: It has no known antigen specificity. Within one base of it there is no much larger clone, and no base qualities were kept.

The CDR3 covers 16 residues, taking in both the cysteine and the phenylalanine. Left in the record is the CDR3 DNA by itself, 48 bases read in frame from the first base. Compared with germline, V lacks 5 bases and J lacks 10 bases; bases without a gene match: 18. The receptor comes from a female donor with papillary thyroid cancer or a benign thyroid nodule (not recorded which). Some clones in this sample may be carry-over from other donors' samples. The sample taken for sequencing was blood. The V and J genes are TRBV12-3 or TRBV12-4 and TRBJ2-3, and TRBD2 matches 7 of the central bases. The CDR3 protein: CASSPEVAGFRYPQYF. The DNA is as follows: TGTGCCAGCAGTCCCGAAGTAGCGGGTTTCAGGTATCCGCAGTATTTT.